A selection of T cell receptor beta chains follows, all from one sample in a study of vaccination effects on CD4 cells after COVID-19. These receptors' targets are unknown. TCRdb's copy holds only in-frame clones and misses some; the assay was immunoSEQ multiplex PCR. There are about 66,000 clones in the sample; approximately 78% occur only once, and under 30% lies in the top ten. Sequencing used CD4+ T cells from PBMCs cultured without peptide, obtained before COVID-19 vaccination. The receptors stem from a human donor who had a prior SARS-CoV-2 infection. Each CDR3 is given with its conserved first and last residue. D genes are given only for firm matches. Some rows have no size entry. The others give once, few or many, or a class for an expanded clone.

few | TRBJ2-5 | TRBV7-6 | TRBD2 | CASSFLAGGPWETQYF | TGTGCCAGCAGCTTCTTAGCGGGAGGGCCTTGGGAGACCCAGTACTTC
. | TRBJ2-7 | TRBV25-1 | . | CASSASYEQYF | TGTGCCAGCAGTGCATCATACGAGCAGTACTTC
. | TRBJ2-2 | TRBV6-5 | . | CASSRDLGPGELFF | TGTGCCAGCAGCCGGGACCTTGGGCCCGGGGAGCTGTTTTTT
. | TRBJ2-1 | TRBV4-3 | . | CASSQDIARAPYNEQFF | TGCGCCAGCAGCCAAGATATCGCCAGGGCGCCCTACAATGAGCAGTTCTTC
few | TRBJ2-1 | TRBV4-1 | TRBD2 | CASSQAARLAGYNEQFF | TGCGCCAGCAGCCAAGCCGCCCGACTAGCGGGGTACAATGAGCAGTTCTTC
. | TRBJ1-1 | TRBV18 | . | CASSGSSMNTEAFF | TGTGCCAGCTCCGGATCGTCTATGAACACTGAAGCTTTCTTT
. | TRBJ2-6 | TRBV5-1 | TRBD2 | CASSLRGSGTASSGANVLTF | TGCGCCAGCAGCTTGCGTGGCAGCGGGACCGCCAGCTCTGGGGCCAACGTCCTGACTTTC
. | TRBJ2-7 | TRBV21-1 | . | CASSNSGPPRTSGRGTRPSEQYF | TGTGCCAGCAGCAATTCTGGGCCCCCCCGGACTAGCGGGAGGGGAACACGACCTTCCGAGCAGTACTTC
once | TRBJ1-1 | TRBV12-3/TRBV12-4 | . | CASRRDWGEAFF | TGTGCCAGCAGGCGGGACTGGGGTGAAGCTTTCTTT
. | TRBJ2-2 | TRBV29-1 | . | CSVESRGRTGELFF | TGCAGCGTTGAATCCAGGGGAAGGACCGGGGAGCTGTTTTTT
. | TRBJ1-5 | TRBV7-8 | . | CASSFSRDQPQHF | TGTGCCAGCAGCTTCTCGCGCGATCAGCCCCAGCATTTT
once | TRBJ2-1 | TRBV7-9 | TRBD2 | CASSLVLAGAIEQFF | TGTGCCAGCAGCTTAGTTCTAGCGGGGGCGATTGAGCAGTTCTTC
. | TRBJ1-6 | TRBV19 | . | CASSYSSYNSPLHF | TGTGCCAGTAGTTATAGCTCCTATAATTCACCCCTCCACTTT
. | TRBJ2-3 | TRBV7-9 | TRBD2 | CASSLGTSGRIGRSDTQYF | TGTGCCAGCAGCCTGGGGACTAGCGGGAGAATTGGCCGTTCGGATACGCAGTATTTT
. | TRBJ2-1 | TRBV24-1 | TRBD2 | CATSDPAGVSYNEQFF | TGTGCCACCAGTGATCCAGCGGGAGTCTCCTACAATGAGCAGTTCTTC
. | TRBJ1-6 | TRBV6-6 | TRBD1 | CASSSPDRLWGSPLHF | TGTGCCAGCAGTTCCCCGGACAGGTTATGGGGATCACCCCTCCACTTT
. | TRBJ2-7 | TRBV5-1 | TRBD2 | CASSLAGGGSDEQYF | TGCGCCAGCAGCTTGGCCGGGGGGGGCTCGGACGAGCAGTACTTC
few | TRBJ2-1 | TRBV10-3 | TRBD2 | CAISEREDTEQFF | TGTGCCATCAGTGAACGGGAGGATACTGAGCAGTTCTTC
once | TRBJ2-3 | TRBV2 | . | CASTADGGDTQYF | TGTGCCAGCACAGCGGACGGCGGAGATACGCAGTATTTT
. | TRBJ2-5 | TRBV19 | . | CASSIDRSRAQIGAQYF | TGTGCCAGTAGTATAGATCGTTCCAGAGCGCAGATCGGGGCCCAGTACTTC
. | TRBJ2-3 | TRBV10-3 | TRBD2 | CAISGERESTDTQYF | TGTGCCATCAGTGGGGAGCGGGAGAGCACAGATACGCAGTATTTT
. | TRBJ1-6 | TRBV5-4 | . | CASGSVPDNSPLHF | TGTGCCAGCGGTTCAGTACCCGATAATTCACCCCTCCACTTT
. | TRBJ2-5 | TRBV30 | . | CAWSVTPAEETQYF | TGTGCCTGGAGTGTAACCCCCGCGGAAGAGACCCAGTACTTC
few | TRBJ1-2 | TRBV2 | . | CASSEGPLGYTF | TGTGCCAGCAGTGAAGGTCCCTTAGGGTACACCTTC
. | TRBJ1-1 | TRBV4-2 | TRBD1 | CASSPRVTGGGNTEAFF | TGTGCCAGCAGCCCCCGGGTCACAGGGGGAGGGAACACTGAAGCTTTCTTT